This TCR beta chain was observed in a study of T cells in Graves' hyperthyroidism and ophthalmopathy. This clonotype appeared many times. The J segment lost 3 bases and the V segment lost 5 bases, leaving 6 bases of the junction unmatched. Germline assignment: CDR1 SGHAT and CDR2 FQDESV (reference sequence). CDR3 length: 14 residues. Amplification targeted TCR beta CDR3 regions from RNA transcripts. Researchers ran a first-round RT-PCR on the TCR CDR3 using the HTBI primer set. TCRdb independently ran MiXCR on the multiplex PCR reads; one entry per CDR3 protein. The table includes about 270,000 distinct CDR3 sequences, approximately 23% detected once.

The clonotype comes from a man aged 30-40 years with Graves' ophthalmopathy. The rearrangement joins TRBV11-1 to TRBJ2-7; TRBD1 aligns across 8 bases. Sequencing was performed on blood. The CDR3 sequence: CASSPGQDYYEQYF. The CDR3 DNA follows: TGTGCCAGCAGCCCGGGACAGGACTACTACGAGCAGTACTTC. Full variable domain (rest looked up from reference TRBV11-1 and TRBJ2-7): EAEVAQSPRYKITEKSQAVAFWCDPISGHATLYWYRQILGQGPELLVQFQDESVVDDSQLPKDRFSAERLKGVDSTLKIQPAELGDSAMYLCASSPGQDYYEQYFGPGTRLTVT.